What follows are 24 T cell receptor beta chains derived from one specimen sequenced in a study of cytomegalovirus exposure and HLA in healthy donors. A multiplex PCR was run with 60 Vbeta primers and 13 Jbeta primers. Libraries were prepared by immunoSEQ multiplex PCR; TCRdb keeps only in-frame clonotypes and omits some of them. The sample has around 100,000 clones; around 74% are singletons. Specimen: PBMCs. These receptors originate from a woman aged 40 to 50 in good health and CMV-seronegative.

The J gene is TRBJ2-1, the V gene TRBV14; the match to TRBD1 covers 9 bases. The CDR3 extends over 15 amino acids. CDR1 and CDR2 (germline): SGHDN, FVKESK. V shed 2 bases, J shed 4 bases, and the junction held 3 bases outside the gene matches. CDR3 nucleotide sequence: TGTGCCAGCAGCCAATTGGACAGGGGTTACAATGAGCAGTTCTTC. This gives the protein CASSQLDRGYNEQFF.

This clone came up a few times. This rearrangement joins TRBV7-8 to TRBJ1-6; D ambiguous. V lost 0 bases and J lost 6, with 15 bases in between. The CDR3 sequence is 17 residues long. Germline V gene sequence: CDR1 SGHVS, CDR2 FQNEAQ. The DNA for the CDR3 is TGTGCCAGCAGCTTAGCTGGAAAGACCACTATTAATTCACCCCTCCACTTT. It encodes CASSLAGKTTINSPLHF.

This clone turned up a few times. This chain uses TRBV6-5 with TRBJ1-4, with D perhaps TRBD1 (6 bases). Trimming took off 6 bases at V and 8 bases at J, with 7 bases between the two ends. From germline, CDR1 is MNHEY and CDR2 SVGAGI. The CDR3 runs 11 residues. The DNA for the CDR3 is TGTGCCAGCAGGCAGGGGGAAAAACTGTTTTTT. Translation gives CASRQGEKLFF.

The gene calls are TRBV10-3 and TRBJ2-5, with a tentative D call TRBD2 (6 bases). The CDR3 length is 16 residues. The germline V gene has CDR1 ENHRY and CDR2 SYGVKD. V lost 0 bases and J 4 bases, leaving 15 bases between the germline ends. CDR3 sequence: CAISESTGEWSETQYF. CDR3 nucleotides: TGTGCCATCAGTGAGTCGACGGGGGAGTGGTCAGAGACCCAGTACTTC.

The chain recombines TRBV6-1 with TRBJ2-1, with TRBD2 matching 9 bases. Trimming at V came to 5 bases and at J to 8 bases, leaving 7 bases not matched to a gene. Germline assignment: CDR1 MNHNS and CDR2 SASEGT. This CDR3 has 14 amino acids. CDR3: CASSFSGGPDEQFF. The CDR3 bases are TGTGCCAGCAGTTTTAGCGGGGGACCCGATGAGCAGTTCTTC.

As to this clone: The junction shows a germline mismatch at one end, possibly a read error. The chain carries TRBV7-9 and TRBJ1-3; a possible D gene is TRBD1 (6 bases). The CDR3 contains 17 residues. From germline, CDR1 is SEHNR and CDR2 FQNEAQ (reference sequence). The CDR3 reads CSSSLPMTGPKGNTIYF. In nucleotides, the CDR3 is TGTTCCAGCAGCTTACCCATGACAGGTCCTAAAGGAAACACCATATATTTT.

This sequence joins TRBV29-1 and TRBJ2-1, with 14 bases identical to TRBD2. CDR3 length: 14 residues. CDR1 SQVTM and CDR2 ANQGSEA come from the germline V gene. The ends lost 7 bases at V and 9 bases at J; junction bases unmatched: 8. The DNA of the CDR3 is TGCAGCGCCGAAGGACTAGCGGGGGGAGGTGAGCAGTTCTTC. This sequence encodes CSAEGLAGGGEQFF.

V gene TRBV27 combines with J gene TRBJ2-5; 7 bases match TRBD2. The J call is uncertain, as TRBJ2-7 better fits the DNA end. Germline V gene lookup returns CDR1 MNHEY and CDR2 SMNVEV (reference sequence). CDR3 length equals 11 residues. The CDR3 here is CASSPGGEQYF. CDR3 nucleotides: TGTGCCAGCAGTCCGGGGGGCGAGCAGTACTTC.

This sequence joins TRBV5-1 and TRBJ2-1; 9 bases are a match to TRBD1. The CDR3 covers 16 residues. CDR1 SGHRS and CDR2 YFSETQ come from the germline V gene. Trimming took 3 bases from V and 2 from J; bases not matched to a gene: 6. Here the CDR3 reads CASSSKTGGTYNEQFF. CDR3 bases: TGCGCCAGCAGCTCAAAGACAGGGGGAACCTACAATGAGCAGTTCTTC.

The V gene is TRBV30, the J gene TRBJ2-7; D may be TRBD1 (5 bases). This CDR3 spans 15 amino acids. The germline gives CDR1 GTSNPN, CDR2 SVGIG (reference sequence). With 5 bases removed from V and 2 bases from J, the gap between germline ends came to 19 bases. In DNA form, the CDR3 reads TGTGCCTGGGGCATCGGACAAGCGATAGCCTACGAGCAGTACTTC. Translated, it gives CAWGIGQAIAYEQYF. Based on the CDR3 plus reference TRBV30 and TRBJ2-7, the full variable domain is SQTIHQWPATLVQPVGSPLSLECTVEGTSNPNLYWYRQAAGRGLQLLFYSVGIGQISSEVPQNLSASRPQDRQFILSSKKLLLSDSGFYLCAWGIGQAIAYEQYFGPGTRLTVT.

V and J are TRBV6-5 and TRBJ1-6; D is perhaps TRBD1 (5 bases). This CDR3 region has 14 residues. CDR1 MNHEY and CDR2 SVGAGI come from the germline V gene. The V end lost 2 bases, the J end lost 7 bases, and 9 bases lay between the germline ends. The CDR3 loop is CASSYPRANSPLHF. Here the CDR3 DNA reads TGTGCCAGCAGTTACCCCAGGGCCAATTCACCCCTCCACTTT.

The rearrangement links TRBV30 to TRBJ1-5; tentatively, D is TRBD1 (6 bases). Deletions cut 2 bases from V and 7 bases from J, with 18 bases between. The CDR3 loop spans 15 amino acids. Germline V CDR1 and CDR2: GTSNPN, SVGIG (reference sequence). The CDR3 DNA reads TGTGCCTGGAGTCCAAAGACAGGTTCCGACCAGCCCCAGCATTTT. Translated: CAWSPKTGSDQPQHF.

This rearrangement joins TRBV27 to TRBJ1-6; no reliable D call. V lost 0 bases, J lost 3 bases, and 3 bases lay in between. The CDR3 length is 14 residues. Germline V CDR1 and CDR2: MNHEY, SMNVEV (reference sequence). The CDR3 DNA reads TGTGCCAGCAGTTTATCCAGCTATAATTCACCCCTCCACTTT. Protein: CASSLSSYNSPLHF.

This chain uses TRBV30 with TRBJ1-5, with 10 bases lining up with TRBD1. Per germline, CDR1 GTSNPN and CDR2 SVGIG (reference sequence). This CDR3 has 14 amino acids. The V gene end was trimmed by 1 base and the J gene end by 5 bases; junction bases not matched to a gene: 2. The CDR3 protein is CAWSGDRGDQPQHF. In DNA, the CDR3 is TGTGCCTGGAGTGGGGACAGGGGAGATCAGCCCCAGCATTTT.

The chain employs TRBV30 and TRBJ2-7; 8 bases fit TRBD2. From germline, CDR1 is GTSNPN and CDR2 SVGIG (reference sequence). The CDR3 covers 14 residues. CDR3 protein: CAGLARGRIYEQYF. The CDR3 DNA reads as TGTGCTGGACTCGCTCGCGGGAGGATATACGAGCAGTACTTC.

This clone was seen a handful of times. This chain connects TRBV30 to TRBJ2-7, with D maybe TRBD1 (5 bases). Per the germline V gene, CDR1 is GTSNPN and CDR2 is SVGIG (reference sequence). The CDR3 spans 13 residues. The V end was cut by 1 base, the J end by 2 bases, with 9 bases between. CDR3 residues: CAWSADTAYEQYF. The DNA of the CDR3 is TGTGCCTGGAGTGCGGACACCGCCTACGAGCAGTACTTC.

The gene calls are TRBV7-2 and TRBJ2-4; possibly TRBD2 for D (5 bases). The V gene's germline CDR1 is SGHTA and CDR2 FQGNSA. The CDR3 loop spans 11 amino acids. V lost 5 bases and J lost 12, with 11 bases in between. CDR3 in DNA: TGTGCCAGCAGCATAACTAGAACTCAGTACTTC. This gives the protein CASSITRTQYF.

The DNA of the CDR3 is TGCGCCAGCAGTGAGTCCCAGCGGGGGGGATGGCGGTTCTTC. Translated, it gives CASSESQRGGWRFF. This chain joins TRBV10-1 and TRBJ2-1; TRBD2 agrees at 10 bases. J lost 15 bases, V lost 0 bases, and 8 bases had no gene match. CDR1 WNHNN and CDR2 SYGVQD come from the germline V gene (reference sequence). The CDR3 extends over 14 amino acids.

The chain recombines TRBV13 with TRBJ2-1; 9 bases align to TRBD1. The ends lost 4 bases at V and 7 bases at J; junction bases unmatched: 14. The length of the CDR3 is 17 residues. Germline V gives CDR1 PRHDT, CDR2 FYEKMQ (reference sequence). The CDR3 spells CASSSDTGTGLGNEQFF. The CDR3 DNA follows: TGTGCCAGCAGCTCAGACACCGGGACAGGGTTAGGGAATGAGCAGTTCTTC. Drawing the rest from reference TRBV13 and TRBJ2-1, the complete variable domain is AAGVIQSPRHLIKEKRETATLKCYPIPRHDTVYWYQQGPGQDPQFLISFYEKMQSDKGSIPDRFSAQQFSDYHSELNMSSLELGDSALYFCASSSDTGTGLGNEQFFGPGTRLTVL.

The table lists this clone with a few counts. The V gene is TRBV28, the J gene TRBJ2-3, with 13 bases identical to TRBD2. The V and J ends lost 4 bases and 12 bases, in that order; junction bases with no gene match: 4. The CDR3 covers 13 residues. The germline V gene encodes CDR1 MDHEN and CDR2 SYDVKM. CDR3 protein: CASSSGTSGKQYF. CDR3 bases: TGTGCCAGCAGTTCCGGGACTAGCGGGAAACAGTATTTT.

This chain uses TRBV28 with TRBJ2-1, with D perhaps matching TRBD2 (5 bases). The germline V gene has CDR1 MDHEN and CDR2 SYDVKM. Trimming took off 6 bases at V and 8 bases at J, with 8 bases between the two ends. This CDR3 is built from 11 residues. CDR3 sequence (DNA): TGTGCCAGCAGGGGGAGCCATGAGCAGTTCTTC. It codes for CASRGSHEQFF.

The CDR3 reads CASSPWGAGELFF. In nucleotides, the CDR3 is TGTGCCAGCAGTCCCTGGGGGGCCGGGGAGCTGTTTTTT. The chain joins TRBV27 to TRBJ2-2; a weak D match, TRBD2 (6 bases). The CDR3 is made up of 13 amino acids. V gave up 5 bases and J gave up 6 bases, with 10 bases separating them. Germline loops: CDR1 MNHEY, CDR2 SMNVEV (reference sequence).

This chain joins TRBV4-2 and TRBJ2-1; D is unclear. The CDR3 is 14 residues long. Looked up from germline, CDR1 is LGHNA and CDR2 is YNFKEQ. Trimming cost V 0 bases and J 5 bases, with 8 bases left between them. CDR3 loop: CASSQDRGNNEQFF. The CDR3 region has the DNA TGTGCCAGCAGCCAAGATCGCGGCAACAATGAGCAGTTCTTC.

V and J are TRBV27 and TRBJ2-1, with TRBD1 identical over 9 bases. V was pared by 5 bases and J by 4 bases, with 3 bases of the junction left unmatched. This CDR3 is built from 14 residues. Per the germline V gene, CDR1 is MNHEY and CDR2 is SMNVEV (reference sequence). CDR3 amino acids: CASSPGTGYNEQFF. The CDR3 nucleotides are TGTGCCAGCAGTCCCGGGACAGGGTACAATGAGCAGTTCTTC.